This TCR beta chain came from a study of CD8 T cell repertoires and HIV-1 epitope variants. Looking at the study overall: T cells were stimulated with Twenty-five Gag and Nef peptides separately. Control wells had CMV/EBV/flu peptides, negative Ebola AY9, or no peptide. Separate from the cultures, 1M uncultured T cells served as baseline. Whole-study results and caveats: Nef KF9 drew roughly 5 clonotypes and HW9 one, without TAALDMSHF responses.

Libraries were prepared by immunoSEQ multiplex PCR; TCRdb keeps only in-frame clonotypes and omits some of them. This table holds about 95,000 clones, almost 75% found once. Per germline, CDR1 WSHSY and CDR2 SAAADI. The ends lost 8 bases at V and 3 bases at J; junction bases unmatched: 5. This CDR3 contains 13 residues. Turning to this clone: Its antigen remains unknown.

This receptor was identified in a male donor with HIV. The genes are TRBV10-2 and TRBJ2-5, with 8 bases that match TRBD1. The sequenced material came from uncultured baseline CD8+ T cells from peripheral blood mononuclear cells (PBMCs). DNA for the CDR3: TGCGCCAGCGGGGGGACAGGAAAAGAGACCCAGTACTTC. Protein: CASGGTGKETQYF.